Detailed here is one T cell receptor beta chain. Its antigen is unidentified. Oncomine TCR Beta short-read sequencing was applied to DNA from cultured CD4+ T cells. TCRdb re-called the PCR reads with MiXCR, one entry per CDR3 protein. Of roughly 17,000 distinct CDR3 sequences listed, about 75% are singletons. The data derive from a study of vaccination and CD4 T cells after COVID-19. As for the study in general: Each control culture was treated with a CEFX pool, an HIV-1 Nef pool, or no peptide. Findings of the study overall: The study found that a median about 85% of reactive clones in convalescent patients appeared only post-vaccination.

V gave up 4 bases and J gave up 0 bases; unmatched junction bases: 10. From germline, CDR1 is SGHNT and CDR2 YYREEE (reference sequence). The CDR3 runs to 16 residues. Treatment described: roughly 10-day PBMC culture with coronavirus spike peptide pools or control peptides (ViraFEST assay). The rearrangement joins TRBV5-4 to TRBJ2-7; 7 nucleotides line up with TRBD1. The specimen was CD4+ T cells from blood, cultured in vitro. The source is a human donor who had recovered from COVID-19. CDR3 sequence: CASSPIRQGSSYEQYF. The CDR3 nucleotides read TGTGCCAGCAGCCCAATAAGACAGGGATCCTCCTACGAGCAGTACTTC.